A single sample is the source of the 29 T cell receptor beta chains below, sequenced in a study of blood T cell repertoires in COVID-19. Method: immunoSEQ multiplex PCR; TCRdb's copy keeps in-frame clones and lacks some. Here the sample spans roughly 100,000 clones, 90% being singletons. Material: peripheral blood. Receptor source: a man aged 50-59 years with acute or convalescent COVID-19.

The V gene is TRBV19, the J gene TRBJ1-1; D ambiguous. The CDR3 is 13 amino acids. CDR1 and CDR2 (germline): LNHDA, SQIVND (reference sequence). V lost 5 bases, J lost 1 base, and 8 bases lay in between. The chain's CDR3 is CASSWTTNTEAFF. The DNA for the CDR3 is TGTGCCAGTAGTTGGACTACGAACACTGAAGCTTTCTTT.

This chain uses TRBV5-5 with TRBJ1-1; TRBD1 agrees at 8 bases. The V and J ends lost 4 bases and 4 bases, in that order; junction bases with no gene match: 9. CDR1 is SGHKS and CDR2 is YYEKEE in the germline V gene (reference sequence). This CDR3 has 15 residues. The CDR3 DNA is TGTGCCAGCAGCGGCCGGCAGGGGGCAGGCACTGAAGCTTTCTTT. Its protein is CASSGRQGAGTEAFF.

V gene TRBV2 combines with J gene TRBJ2-1; 10 bases fit TRBD2. CDR1 SNHLY and CDR2 FYNNEI come from the germline V gene. J lost 5 bases, V lost 8 bases, and 3 bases had no gene match. This CDR3 contains 13 residues. This chain's CDR3 is CASHSGRNNEQFF. For the CDR3, the DNA is TGTGCCAGCCATAGCGGGAGGAACAATGAGCAGTTCTTC.

The V and J genes are TRBV9 and TRBJ1-4; 11 bases align to TRBD1. Germline V CDR1 and CDR2: SGDLS, YYNGEE. The length of the CDR3 is 16 residues. The V segment lost 4 bases and the J segment 4 bases; nucleotides outside the gene matches: 6. Here the CDR3 DNA reads TGTGCCAGCAGCCCTGGACAGGGGGCTGGTAATGAAAAACTGTTTTTT. Translated, it gives CASSPGQGAGNEKLFF.

V and J are TRBV9 and TRBJ2-1; D perhaps matches TRBD2 (6 bases). Germline values: CDR1 SGDLS, CDR2 YYNGEE. Trimming removed 0 bases at V and 8 bases at J, with 9 bases between. This CDR3 contains 13 residues. Here the CDR3 DNA reads TGTGCCAGCAGCGTAGGACTAGAACATGAGCAGTTCTTC. Translated: CASSVGLEHEQFF.

The DNA for the CDR3 is TGTGCCAGCAGCTTAGCCGGCGGGACTGCGTCCTACAATGAGCAGTTCTTC. This encodes CASSLAGGTASYNEQFF. The chain links TRBV7-8 to TRBJ2-1, with a possible D match to TRBD2 (6 bases). V lost 0 bases and J 1 base, leaving 13 bases between the germline ends. This CDR3 comprises 17 residues. CDR1 is SGHVS and CDR2 is FQNEAQ in the germline V gene.

This clone has just a few counts. The gene calls are TRBV5-5 and TRBJ2-7; 7 positions agree with TRBD2. The CDR3 spans 16 residues. Germline V lookup: CDR1 SGHKS, CDR2 YYEKEE (reference sequence). Trimming removed 0 bases from V and 0 bases from J; junction bases left unmatched: 6. CDR3: CASSLGEGTTSYEQYF. In DNA, the CDR3 is TGTGCCAGCAGCTTGGGGGAGGGTACAACCTCCTACGAGCAGTACTTC.

The gene calls are TRBV20-1 and TRBJ1-1; the D is unclear. Trimming stripped 3 bases from V and 1 base from J, with 21 bases between. CDR1 DFQATT and CDR2 SNEGSKA come from the germline V gene (reference sequence). The CDR3 extends over 17 amino acids. CDR3 residues: CSASYSGLREGNTEAFF. CDR3 coding DNA: TGCAGTGCTAGTTATTCCGGGCTTCGGGAGGGGAACACTGAAGCTTTCTTT.

This clone was seen more than once but under ten times. This rearrangement joins TRBV15 to TRBJ2-1; 9 nucleotides align to TRBD2. This CDR3 is built from 14 residues. After removal of 5 bases from V and 5 bases from J, the junction contained 4 bases not matched to a gene. Looked up from germline, CDR1 is LNHNV and CDR2 is YYDKDF (reference sequence). The DNA for the CDR3 is TGTGCCACCAGCGCGGGACTAGCAAACAATGAGCAGTTCTTC. It specifies CATSAGLANNEQFF. Full variable domain (missing parts from reference TRBV15 and TRBJ2-1): DAMVIQNPRYQVTQFGKPVTLSCSQTLNHNVMYWYQQKSSQAPKLLFHYYDKDFNNEADTPDNFQSRRPNTSFCFLDIRSPGLGDTAMYLCATSAGLANNEQFFGPGTRLTVL.

This clone has just one count. This rearrangement joins TRBV6-5 to TRBJ2-2; 7 bases match TRBD1. The CDR3 is 16 residues long. Trimming at V came to 4 bases and at J to 2 bases, leaving 7 bases not matched to a gene. Germline CDR1 and CDR2: MNHEY and SVGAGI. CDR3 sequence: CASSSGRDRNTGELFF. The CDR3 region has the DNA TGTGCCAGCAGTTCCGGCCGGGACAGAAACACCGGGGAGCTGTTTTTT.

V usage is TRBV5-5 and J usage is TRBJ2-5, with 9 positions matching TRBD1. V lost 0 bases and J lost 5; bases outside the gene matches: 5. The CDR3 runs to 15 residues. Germline values: CDR1 SGHKS, CDR2 YYEKEE (reference sequence). CDR3 protein: CASSLGDRDLETQYF. CDR3 bases: TGTGCCAGCAGCTTGGGGGACAGGGATTTGGAGACCCAGTACTTC.

This chain uses TRBV18 with TRBJ2-1, with D possibly matching TRBD1 (5 bases). CDR3 length: 13 amino acids. Trimming took off 0 bases at V and 10 bases at J, with 10 bases between the two ends. Germline loops: CDR1 KGHSH, CDR2 LQKENI. This CDR3 is CASSPPSRGEQFF. CDR3 nucleotide sequence: TGTGCCAGCTCACCACCGTCAAGGGGAGAGCAGTTCTTC.

This clone was found a few times. The rearrangement links TRBV7-9 to TRBJ2-1, with a possible D match to TRBD1 (5 bases). Germline values: CDR1 SEHNR, CDR2 FQNEAQ (reference sequence). The CDR3 sequence is 18 residues long. Deletions cut 6 bases from V and 3 bases from J, with 24 bases between. CDR3 protein: CASRPQRRQHANYNEQFF. CDR3 nucleotide sequence: TGTGCCAGCAGACCTCAAAGAAGACAGCACGCGAACTACAATGAGCAGTTCTTC.

V and J are TRBV30 and TRBJ2-5; D possibly corresponds to TRBD2 (7 bases). The CDR3 loop spans 13 amino acids. V was clipped by 5 bases and J by 0 bases, with 10 bases between them. The germline CDR1 and CDR2 sequences are GTSNPN and SVGIG (reference sequence). In DNA, the CDR3 is TGTGCCTGGGGGGGGGACAACCAAGAGACCCAGTACTTC. The encoded protein is CAWGGDNQETQYF.

The V call is TRBV9, the J call TRBJ2-5; 10 bases fit TRBD2. Looked up from germline, CDR1 is SGDLS and CDR2 is YYNGEE. This CDR3 has 17 amino acids. Trimming took 0 bases from V and 3 from J; bases not matched to a gene: 8. In nucleotides, the CDR3 is TGTGCCAGCAGCGTAGGGGAGACTAGCGGGTTTGAAGAGACCCAGTACTTC. Translated: CASSVGETSGFEETQYF.

J is TRBJ2-7 and V is TRBV11-2; perhaps TRBD2 as D (5 bases). The CDR3 sequence is 15 residues long. Per germline, CDR1 SGHAT and CDR2 FQNNGV. Trimming left V 3 bases short and J 2 bases short, with 14 bases between. The CDR3 bases are TGTGCCAGCAGCTTTGTACCTCTGGGAGCCTACGAGCAGTACTTC. Residues: CASSFVPLGAYEQYF. The variable domain in full, completed from reference TRBV11-2 and TRBJ2-7, reads EAGVAQSPRYKIIEKRQSVAFWCNPISGHATLYWYQQILGQGPKLLIQFQNNGVVDDSQLPKDRFSAERLKGVDSTLKIQPAKLEDSAVYLCASSFVPLGAYEQYFGPGTRLTVT.

The chain uses TRBV30 and TRBJ2-7; D possibly corresponds to TRBD1 (5 bases). The germline gives CDR1 GTSNPN, CDR2 SVGIG (reference sequence). With 1 base removed from V and 0 bases from J, the gap between germline ends came to 10 bases. The CDR3 spans 14 residues. CDR3 nucleotides: TGTGCCTGGAGTGGACAGCTCCTCTCCTACGAGCAGTACTTC. Protein: CAWSGQLLSYEQYF.

This sequence joins TRBV24-1 and TRBJ2-1; 8 bases match TRBD1. The V and J ends lost 3 bases and 7 bases, in that order; junction bases with no gene match: 4. The CDR3 is made up of 14 amino acids. CDR1 is KGHDR, CDR2 SFDVKD, per germline. The CDR3 reads CATSDITGGNEQFF. The CDR3 nucleotides read TGTGCCACCAGTGATATCACAGGGGGGAATGAGCAGTTCTTC.

This rearrangement joins TRBV24-1 to TRBJ1-2; weak D call: TRBD1 (5 bases). Germline loops: CDR1 KGHDR, CDR2 SFDVKD. The length of the CDR3 is 14 residues. Trimming shortened V by 0 bases and J by 8 bases, and 12 bases separated the two germline ends. The CDR3, as DNA: TGTGCCACCAGTGATTTGCAGGGAGGTCGAGGCTACACCTTC. It is translated as CATSDLQGGRGYTF.

J is TRBJ2-1 and V is TRBV20-1; D remains unclear. This CDR3 has 10 amino acids. CDR1 is DFQATT and CDR2 is SNEGSKA in the germline V gene (reference sequence). Deletions cut 7 bases from V and 7 bases from J, with 8 bases between. The CDR3 spells CSVTANEQFF. The CDR3 DNA sequence: TGCAGTGTCACTGCGAATGAGCAGTTCTTC.

The chain employs TRBV7-8 and TRBJ2-7; 7 nucleotides align to TRBD2. The CDR3 covers 14 residues. With V trimmed by 0 bases and J by 6 bases, 5 bases remained unmatched. Germline CDR1 is SGHVS and CDR2 is FQNEAQ. The CDR3 region has the DNA TGTGCCAGCAGCTTAGCGGGAGGGCGACGCGAGCAGTACTTC. This translates into CASSLAGGRREQYF.

The chain couples TRBV2 to TRBJ1-5; D is unclear. V was cut by 2 bases and J by 0 bases, with 8 bases left in between. Germline loops: CDR1 SNHLY, CDR2 FYNNEI. This CDR3 has 15 amino acids. CDR3 residues: CASSERRYSNQPQHF. The CDR3 DNA is TGTGCCAGCAGTGAAAGGCGGTATAGCAATCAGCCCCAGCATTTT.

CDR3 sequence (DNA): TGTGCCACCAGCAGAGATAAGGAACGGGGGTACGAGCAGTACTTC. Translating it yields CATSRDKERGYEQYF. V is TRBV15 and J is TRBJ2-7; D is possibly TRBD2 (6 bases). V was pared by 0 bases and J by 4 bases, with 13 bases between. The germline gives CDR1 LNHNV, CDR2 YYDKDF (reference sequence). The CDR3 is 15 residues long.

CDR3 bases: TGCGCCAGCAGTGAAACTTCCTACGAGCAGTACTTC. Translated: CASSETSYEQYF. The chain carries TRBV10-2 and TRBJ2-7, with D uncertain. V was pared by 3 bases and J by 1 base, with 4 bases between. The CDR3 extends over 12 amino acids. Germline CDR1 reads WSHSY; CDR2 reads SAAADI.

The CDR3 bases are TGTGCCAGCAGCGTGACTAGCGGCTCCTACGAGCAGTACTTC. It is translated as CASSVTSGSYEQYF. This chain connects TRBV9 to TRBJ2-7; 9 bases line up with TRBD2. The junction had 0 bases not matched to a gene; V was cut back by 2 bases and J by 0 bases. The V gene's germline CDR1 is SGDLS and CDR2 YYNGEE. The length of the CDR3 is 14 residues.

The rearrangement joins TRBV2 to TRBJ2-3; 9 nucleotides match TRBD1. The CDR3 runs to 19 residues. Germline loops: CDR1 SNHLY, CDR2 FYNNEI. J was trimmed by 2 bases and V by 6 bases; bases with no gene match: 18. The CDR3 nucleotides are TGTGCCAGCAGCCCCATCATGGGACAGGGAGCGGGTCCCACAGATACGCAGTATTTT. Encoded protein: CASSPIMGQGAGPTDTQYF.

This clone came up once. The CDR3 loop reads CASRPRRDAKRDGANVLTF. As DNA, the CDR3 is TGTGCCAGCAGGCCGAGGAGGGATGCTAAGAGGGATGGGGCCAACGTCCTGACTTTC. The chain uses TRBV11-2 and TRBJ2-6; tentative D call: TRBD2 (6 bases). Germline lookup yields CDR1 SGHAT and CDR2 FQNNGV. This CDR3 spans 19 amino acids. V was shortened by 6 bases and J by 3 bases, with 24 bases between the two germline ends.

This CDR3 reads CASSKQATGEAFF. As DNA, the CDR3 is TGTGCCAGCAGTAAACAGGCGACCGGTGAAGCTTTCTTT. The rearrangement joins TRBV6-5 to TRBJ1-1, with D tentatively TRBD1 (5 bases). Germline V CDR1 and CDR2: MNHEY, SVGAGI. Trimming took off 5 bases at V and 7 bases at J, with 14 bases between the two ends. The CDR3 has 13 amino acids.

With respect to this clone: Other nucleotide sequences from this sample produce the same CDR3. The chain has TRBV7-7 and TRBJ2-5; 10 positions match TRBD2. CDR1 is SSHAT, CDR2 FNYEAQ, per germline (reference sequence). The V segment lost 5 bases and the J segment 4 bases; nucleotides outside the gene matches: 10. The CDR3 extends over 16 amino acids. The CDR3 DNA reads TGTGCCAGCAGCAAAGGGGGGCTAGCGGGAGTAGAGACCCAGTACTTC. Amino acids: CASSKGGLAGVETQYF.